The T cell receptor beta chain described here comes from a study of regulatory T cells in long-lasting Graves disease. This clonotype was observed many times. With iRepertoire HTBI primers and Arm-PCR of CDR3 regions, TCR beta libraries were built. MiXCR, applied by TCRdb to the multiplex PCR reads, yields one record per CDR3 protein. Among about 200,000 distinct CDR3 sequences listed, approximately 20% were seen once. In germline, CDR1 is LGHDT, CDR2 YNNKEL (reference sequence). The V segment lost 3 bases and the J segment 4 bases; nucleotides outside the gene matches: 11. The CDR3 is 18 amino acids. Specified time point: newly diagnosed GD, antithyroid drugs for less than 3 months. Following extraction of RNA from PBMCs, that RNA was used to make the TCR library.

The rearrangement links TRBV3-1 to TRBJ2-5, with 13 bases aligning to TRBD2. The material sequenced was peripheral blood mononuclear cells (PBMCs), taken at new diagnosis, from a patient treated with antithyroid drugs. The sequence was collected from a female donor with Graves disease. CDR3: CASSHGLAGVGVSETQYF. The DNA for the CDR3 is TGTGCCAGCAGCCACGGACTAGCGGGAGTGGGGGTATCAGAGACCCAGTACTTC.